Presented here are 22 T cell receptor beta chains from one specimen sequenced in a study of cytomegalovirus exposure and HLA in healthy donors. This PCR relied on a set of 60 Vbeta primers and 13 Jbeta primers. Profiled with immunoSEQ multiplex PCR; TCRdb holds only in-frame clones, not every one. There are approximately 150,000 clones in the sample; roughly 80% occur only once, and approximately 3% lies in the top ten. The specimen was PBMCs. The receptors here all came from a male donor in good health and CMV-seronegative.

The chain recombines TRBV28 with TRBJ1-2; no firm D call. This CDR3 contains 12 residues. V was trimmed by 3 bases and J by 4 bases, leaving 6 bases between them. Looked up from germline, CDR1 is MDHEN and CDR2 is SYDVKM. CDR3 amino acids: CASSLRPYGYTF. The DNA for the CDR3 is TGTGCCAGCAGTTTGCGGCCCTATGGCTACACCTTC.

The rearrangement joins TRBV4-3 to TRBJ2-2; no definite D call. The CDR3 consists of 14 residues. Germline V CDR1 and CDR2: LGHNA, YSLEER. Deletions cut 1 base from V and 6 bases from J, with 9 bases between. Here the CDR3 reads CASSQGFSPGELFF. For the CDR3, the DNA is TGCGCCAGCAGCCAAGGGTTCAGTCCCGGGGAGCTGTTTTTT.

V is TRBV5-4 and J is TRBJ2-7; 7 bases align to TRBD1. CDR1 SGHNT and CDR2 YYREEE come from the germline V gene (reference sequence). J lost 2 bases, V lost 0 bases, and 5 bases had no gene match. This CDR3 spans 15 amino acids. In DNA, the CDR3 is TGTGCCAGCAGCTTGGCCGGGACAGCAACCTACGAGCAGTACTTC. This sequence encodes CASSLAGTATYEQYF.

The CDR3 reads CASGGGSAKNIQYF. The CDR3 DNA reads as TGTGCCAGCGGGGGAGGGTCAGCCAAAAACATTCAGTACTTC. The chain is built from TRBV25-1 and TRBJ2-4, with TRBD2 matching over 7 bases. The germline V gene has CDR1 MGHDK and CDR2 SYGVNS. CDR3 length equals 14 residues. V dropped 8 bases and J dropped 0; count of bases not matched to a gene: 4.

The gene calls are TRBV29-1 and TRBJ2-3; the match to TRBD2 covers 12 bases. The CDR3 loop spans 15 amino acids. Per germline, CDR1 SQVTM and CDR2 ANQGSEA. J gave up 4 bases and V 3 bases, and 5 bases lay outside the gene matches. In DNA, the CDR3 is TGCAGCGTTGATTCACTAGCGGGAGGATCAGATACGCAGTATTTT. This translates into CSVDSLAGGSDTQYF.

The chain employs TRBV27 and TRBJ2-7; 9 bases match TRBD1. Germline assignment: CDR1 MNHEY and CDR2 SMNVEV (reference sequence). The ends lost 0 bases at V and 0 bases at J; junction bases unmatched: 3. The CDR3 length is 16 residues. The CDR3 reads CASSLSGQGLSYEQYF. CDR3 nucleotides: TGTGCCAGCAGTTTATCGGGACAGGGCCTCTCCTACGAGCAGTACTTC.

The chain couples TRBV28 to TRBJ2-7, with 9 bases fitting TRBD1. The CDR3 consists of 15 residues. Losses at the gene ends were 7 bases for V and 4 bases for J; bases not matched to a gene: 11. Germline V gene sequence: CDR1 MDHEN, CDR2 SYDVKM. DNA of the CDR3: TGTGCCAGCAAAGATACCGGGACAGGGATATACGAGCAGTACTTC. Its translation is CASKDTGTGIYEQYF.

The chain links TRBV4-2 to TRBJ2-7, with a possible D match to TRBD1 (5 bases). CDR3 length: 15 residues. The V end lost 0 bases, the J end lost 1 base, and 10 bases lay between the germline ends. CDR1 LGHNA and CDR2 YNFKEQ come from the germline V gene. CDR3 sequence: CASSQEMDTSYEQYF. Here the CDR3 DNA reads TGTGCCAGCAGCCAAGAGATGGACACGTCCTACGAGCAGTACTTC.

The chain links TRBV20-1 to TRBJ2-1; D gene ambiguous. CDR1 is DFQATT and CDR2 is SNEGSKA in the germline V gene (reference sequence). With 5 bases removed from V and 5 bases from J, the gap between germline ends came to 4 bases. The CDR3 loop spans 10 amino acids. The CDR3 DNA is TGCAGTGCTTTAAACAATGAGCAGTTCTTC. Protein product: CSALNNEQFF.

The V and J genes are TRBV27 and TRBJ1-5; 9 nucleotides align to TRBD1. This CDR3 comprises 16 residues. V lost 3 bases, J lost 3 bases, and 6 bases stayed unmatched. The germline V gene encodes CDR1 MNHEY and CDR2 SMNVEV (reference sequence). CDR3: CASSLRTGAFNQPQHF. The DNA of the CDR3 is TGTGCCAGCAGTTTGCGGACAGGGGCGTTCAATCAGCCCCAGCATTTT.

This clone is a singleton in its sample. The gene calls are TRBV10-3 and TRBJ1-1, with TRBD1 matching 11 bases. The V and J ends lost 2 bases and 0 bases, in that order; junction bases with no gene match: 2. CDR3 size: 16 residues. Germline loops: CDR1 ENHRY, CDR2 SYGVKD. The CDR3 protein is CAISEGTGGMNTEAFF. CDR3 nucleotides: TGTGCCATCAGTGAGGGGACAGGGGGGATGAACACTGAAGCTTTCTTT.

A few counts support this clone. The chain is built from TRBV5-4 and TRBJ1-3, with 7 bases identical to TRBD1. Germline CDR1 reads SGHNT; CDR2 reads YYREEE (reference sequence). Losses at the gene ends were 6 bases for V and 1 base for J; bases not matched to a gene: 7. This CDR3 is 15 amino acids long. The CDR3 region is CASTRDSGSGNTIYF. CDR3 sequence (DNA): TGTGCCAGCACCCGGGACAGTGGATCTGGAAACACCATATATTTT.

The chain's CDR3 is CASRTTNYGYTF. As DNA, the CDR3 is TGTGCCAGCAGAACAACAAACTATGGCTACACCTTC. The chain combines TRBV28 with TRBJ1-2; D unclear. This CDR3 is built from 12 residues. Trimming removed 6 bases from V and 2 bases from J, with 7 bases in between. The germline V gene encodes CDR1 MDHEN and CDR2 SYDVKM.

V and J are TRBV7-2 and TRBJ1-5; TRBD1 matches at 12 bases. Germline CDR1 SGHTA, CDR2 FQGNSA. The CDR3 has 16 residues. Trimming removed 3 bases from V and 5 bases from J; junction bases left unmatched: 5. The CDR3 sequence: CASSFLGQGAYQPQHF. CDR3 nucleotide sequence: TGTGCCAGCAGCTTTCTGGGACAGGGGGCCTATCAGCCCCAGCATTTT.

This clone has only a few counts. The V and J genes are TRBV28 and TRBJ1-2; perhaps TRBD1 as D (5 bases). V lost 5 bases, J lost 7 bases, and 23 bases lay in between. The germline V gene encodes CDR1 MDHEN and CDR2 SYDVKM. The CDR3 has 16 residues. The CDR3: CASSVGLGERRGGYTF. CDR3 coding DNA: TGTGCCAGCAGTGTGGGACTAGGGGAGCGGCGGGGTGGCTACACCTTC.

The J gene is TRBJ1-2, the V gene TRBV6-1; weak D call: TRBD1 (5 bases). From germline, CDR1 is MNHNS and CDR2 SASEGT. The CDR3 loop spans 12 amino acids. V lost 3 bases and J 8 bases, leaving 10 bases between the germline ends. The CDR3 DNA reads TGTGCCAGCAGTGACAGGGTTGACGGCTACACCTTC. Amino acid sequence: CASSDRVDGYTF.

V and J are TRBV11-3 and TRBJ2-1, with TRBD2 matching 7 bases. Germline assignment: CDR1 SGHNT and CDR2 YENEEA. V lost 2 bases to trimming and J lost 10 bases; unmatched junction nucleotides: 5. The CDR3 spans 13 residues. Here the CDR3 reads CASSLRGEGEQFF. The DNA of the CDR3 is TGTGCCAGCAGCTTACGGGGGGAAGGCGAGCAGTTCTTC.

V and J are TRBV6-6 and TRBJ1-2; a weak D match, TRBD1 (6 bases). Between the trimmed V and J ends, which lost 5 bases and 4 bases, there was a span of 11 bases. Germline V CDR1 and CDR2: MNHNY, SVGAGI (reference sequence). The CDR3 length is 13 residues. CDR3: CASSQDRIYGYTF. CDR3 in DNA: TGTGCCAGCAGTCAAGACAGGATCTATGGCTACACCTTC.

This clone has more than one count but fewer than ten. The CDR3 here is CASSLEWDSLPVVSYF. Written as DNA, the CDR3 is TGCGCCAGCAGCTTGGAGTGGGACAGCCTCCCGGTGGTTTCGTACTTC. The chain recombines TRBV5-1 with TRBJ2-7; TRBD1 matches at 7 bases. Per the germline V gene, CDR1 is SGHRS and CDR2 is YFSETQ. The ends lost 0 bases at V and 12 bases at J; junction bases unmatched: 18. This CDR3 has 16 amino acids. Variable domain in full (rest from reference TRBV5-1 and TRBJ2-7): KAGVTQTPRYLIKTRGQQVTLSCSPISGHRSVSWYQQTPGQGLQFLFEYFSETQRNKGNFPGRFSGRQFSNSRSEMNVSTLELGDSALYLCASSLEWDSLPVVSYFGPGTRLTVT.

The chain links TRBV5-1 to TRBJ1-5, with D perhaps TRBD1 (5 bases). The ends were cut back, 2 bases at V and 7 bases at J, with 13 bases in the middle. Germline V CDR1 and CDR2: SGHRS, YFSETQ. This CDR3 region has 14 residues. The CDR3 nucleotides are TGCGCCAGCAGCTTAAATACAGGCCAACAGCCCCAGCATTTT. This codes for CASSLNTGQQPQHF.

This clone came up a few times. The chain couples TRBV27 to TRBJ2-7; TRBD1 matches 9 bases. This CDR3 spans 16 amino acids. Germline V gene sequence: CDR1 MNHEY, CDR2 SMNVEV (reference sequence). V lost 2 bases to trimming and J lost 2 bases; unmatched junction nucleotides: 7. CDR3 amino acids: CASSLPPGQGPYEQYF. Written as DNA, the CDR3 is TGTGCCAGCAGTTTACCACCGGGACAGGGACCCTACGAGCAGTACTTC.

This chain uses TRBV30 with TRBJ2-3; 9 bases match TRBD2. V dropped 7 bases and J dropped 3; count of bases not matched to a gene: 8. Germline CDR1 and CDR2: GTSNPN and SVGIG (reference sequence). This CDR3 has 14 amino acids. The CDR3 DNA is TGTGCCTTCCTGACTAGCGGCAGTACAGATACGCAGTATTTT. Protein sequence: CAFLTSGSTDTQYF. Looking up the rest from reference TRBV30 and TRBJ2-3 gives the full variable domain: SQTIHQWPATLVQPVGSPLSLECTVEGTSNPNLYWYRQAAGRGLQLLFYSVGIGQISSEVPQNLSASRPQDRQFILSSKKLLLSDSGFYLCAFLTSGSTDTQYFGPGTRLTVL.